This TCR beta chain was captured in a study of graft-versus-host responses after intestinal transplantation. On the study more broadly: Isolated intestinal, liver-intestinal, or multivisceral transplants were what recipients had. The study gave all recipients anti-thymocyte globulin induction, then tacrolimus and steroids for 2 to 3 years. Study results and caveats: GvH clones were found in recipient marrow; some appeared first in ileum or blood. High graft-versus-host to host-versus-graft clonal ratios were found in allografts of patients who had graft-donor T cell macrochimerism.

Of note for this clone: Its cognate antigen is unknown.

Profiled with immunoSEQ multiplex PCR; TCRdb holds only in-frame clones, not every one. The profile shows roughly 96,000 clones, about 91% of them singletons. The V gene's germline CDR1 is MNHNS and CDR2 SASEGT. This CDR3 comprises 13 residues. V was trimmed by 8 bases and J by 3 bases, leaving 13 bases between them. This receptor was taken from a human donor who received an intestinal transplant. Material: unstimulated CD8+ T cells sorted from spleen or lymph node cells, obtained before intestinal transplant. The chain links TRBV6-1 to TRBJ2-5; TRBD1 is a possible D gene (6 bases). The CDR3 sequence: CASRQETKETQYF. CDR3 DNA sequence: TGTGCCAGCCGACAGGAGACTAAAGAGACCCAGTACTTC.